The present T cell receptor beta chain was sequenced within a study of shared clonotypes between healthy human individuals. Study summary: The cohort comprised a couple of women and a few men. Their ages spanned 18 to 49 years. Three plates were used per donor for CD4 naive, three for CD4 memory, two for CD8 naive and one for CD8 memory. General study findings and limits: Memory subsets had estimated richness that was generally smaller than that of naive subsets.

Germline loops: CDR1 LNHDA, CDR2 SQIVND (reference sequence). The CDR3 is made up of 16 amino acids. The V gene lost 2 bases and the J gene lost 5 bases, with 17 bases spanning the gap. Study processing details: Filtering differed because ImmunoSEQ produced junction-only sequences that carried no quality scores. TCRdb keeps only in-frame clones here, not all; method: immunoSEQ multiplex PCR. That table gives V, J and clone size, and the DNA gave D and trimming. The sample yields roughly 2 million clones, about 94% seen once. Of note for this clone: Its target is unknown.

The clonotype originates from a man in his late teens or twenties in good health. V and J are TRBV19 and TRBJ2-3; weak D call: TRBD2 (6 bases). Sequencing used naive CD4+ T cells sorted from blood. Subset in this sample: CD45RA+ positively selected. The CDR3 DNA reads as TGTGCCAGTAGTATACGCGCGGGGCCCCAGGGAGATACGCAGTATTTT. It specifies CASSIRAGPQGDTQYF.